The rows below give T cell receptor beta chains drawn from one sample of a study of Graves' ophthalmopathy and Graves' hyperthyroidism. Each CDR3 protein gets one entry after TCRdb re-called the multiplex PCR reads with MiXCR. The sample contains 200,000 to 250,000 distinct CDR3 sequences, 20% to 25% of which appear only once. The sequenced material came from peripheral blood. The receptors come from a woman in her forties or fifties with Graves' ophthalmopathy. Each CDR3 is given with its conserved first and last residue. Fields, in order: D gene, clone size, V gene, J gene, CDR3 DNA, CDR3 protein. A D gene is named only where the DNA matches it firmly. Clone sizes are given selectively: once, few, many, or a class where the clone is expanded.

>TRBD2|many|TRBV6-5|TRBJ2-2
TGTGCCAGCAGTCCGACGGGGGGTACCGGGGAGCTGTTTTTT
CASSPTGGTGELFF
>NA|many|TRBV6-1|TRBJ1-3
TGTGCCAGCAGCCGGGGAGGTGGGGGCTATGGAAACACCATATATTTT
CASSRGGGGYGNTIYF
>NA|few|TRBV5-6|TRBJ2-7
TGTGCCAGCAGCTTGGCACCGGGAGCTAACTACGAGCAGTACTTC
CASSLAPGANYEQYF
>NA|many|TRBV19|TRBJ1-1
TGTGCCAGTAGTATAGTGGGACAGAACACTGAAGCTTTCTTT
CASSIVGQNTEAFF
>TRBD2|NA|TRBV24-1|TRBJ2-5
TGTGCCACCACTCCGGGGGGTAGGAGGGCCGGAGAGACCCAGTACTTC
CATTPGGRRAGETQYF
>NA|NA|TRBV6-1|TRBJ2-7
TGTGCCAGCAGTGAATTTGGCGAGCAGTACTTC
CASSEFGEQYF
>NA|few|TRBV20-1|TRBJ2-2
TGCAGTGCTAGCTTCCCGGGGAACATCGGGGAGCTGTTTTTT
CSASFPGNIGELFF
>NA|many|TRBV24-1|TRBJ1-2
TGTGCCACCAGTGATTTAGGCAGGGTAGATGGCTACACCTTC
CATSDLGRVDGYTF
>NA|many|TRBV2|TRBJ1-6
TGTGCCAGCAGTGAAGTTGGCAGGCAAAATTCACCCCTCCACTTT
CASSEVGRQNSPLHF
>TRBD1|many|TRBV19|TRBJ1-2
TGTGCCAGTAGTGGCAGGGGGGCTCCTTATGGCTATGGCTACACCTTC
CASSGRGAPYGYGYTF
>NA|many|TRBV20-1|TRBJ2-5
TGCAGTGCTAAGGCAGGGAGAGAGACCCAGTACTTC
CSAKAGRETQYF
>TRBD1|many|TRBV6-6|TRBJ1-2
TGTGCCAGCAGGCTGACAGGGAAAAGCTACACCTTC
CASRLTGKSYTF
>TRBD2|many|TRBV20-1|TRBJ2-5
TGCAGTGCTAGACGCCCCCCGGGACTAGCAGGAGAAGCTCAAGAGACCCAGTACTTC
CSARRPPGLAGEAQETQYF
>NA|few|TRBV28|TRBJ1-6
TGTGCCAGCAGGGACCCATATAATTCACCCCTCCACTTT
CASRDPYNSPLHF
>NA|many|TRBV28|TRBJ2-7
TGTGCCAGCAGTTTGGCAGATGGGCAGTACTTC
CASSLADGQYF
>NA|many|TRBV6-5|TRBJ1-1
TGTGCCAGCAGATACCCAGGGATGAACACTGAAGCTTTCTTT
CASRYPGMNTEAFF
>NA|many|TRBV19|TRBJ1-6
TGTGCCAGTGGAGACAGGAATGCAGGGGATTCACCCCTCCACTTT
CASGDRNAGDSPLHF
>TRBD1|many|TRBV2|TRBJ1-5
TGTGCCAGCAGGAAAGGGGGACAGGGGGCAGGACAGCCCCAGCATTTT
CASRKGGQGAGQPQHF
>NA|many|TRBV2|TRBJ2-7
TGTGCCAGCAGTGTTTCTGGCGTCTTCTCCTACGAGCAGTACTTC
CASSVSGVFSYEQYF
>TRBD1|NA|TRBV18|TRBJ1-6
TGTGCCAGCTCACCAGGACAGGGGGCTAAGAATTCACCCCTCCACTTT
CASSPGQGAKNSPLHF
>TRBD2|many|TRBV11-1|TRBJ2-3
TGTGCCAGCAGCACCGGACTAGCGTCAAGCACAGATACGCAGTATTTT
CASSTGLASSTDTQYF
>NA|many|TRBV6-1|TRBJ1-1
TGTGCCAGCAGTGGGGGGGGTATCACTGAAGCTTTCTTT
CASSGGGITEAFF
>NA|many|TRBV5-1|TRBJ2-5
TGCGCCAGCAGCGAGGATGAGGGGAGGGAGACCCAGTACTTC
CASSEDEGRETQYF
>NA|NA|TRBV12-3/TRBV12-4|TRBJ1-2
TGTGCCAGCACCCCGGCAGGGACCTATGGCTACACCTTC
CASTPAGTYGYTF
>TRBD1|NA|TRBV12-3/TRBV12-4|TRBJ2-7
TGTGCCAGCAGTTCCCCCCGGGACAGCAACCCCTACGAGCAGTACTTC
CASSSPRDSNPYEQYF
>TRBD1|many|TRBV15|TRBJ1-6
TGTGCCGCCAGGGACAGGGACTCCTATAATTCACCCCTCCACTTT
CAARDRDSYNSPLHF
>NA|few|TRBV11-2|TRBJ2-7
TGTGCCAGCAGCTTAGCCCGATCGGAGCAGTACTTC
CASSLARSEQYF
>TRBD1|many|TRBV28|TRBJ1-2
TGTGCCAGCAGTTTAAGACAGGGGGCTTACGGCTACACCTTC
CASSLRQGAYGYTF
>NA|NA|TRBV7-9|TRBJ1-1
TGTGCCAGCAGCTTAGCGAGGGGGGCGAACACTGAAGCTTTCTTT
CASSLARGANTEAFF
>NA|many|TRBV12-3/TRBV12-4|TRBJ2-7
TGTGCCAGCAGTTTTGGGGTTTGGCAGTACTTC
CASSFGVWQYF
>NA|NA|TRBV30|TRBJ2-7
TGTGCCTGCCTCGGGAGCCACGAGCAGTACTTC
CACLGSHEQYF
>NA|many|TRBV11-2|TRBJ2-3
TGTGCCAGCAGTCCGGTGAGGGCGACAAGAGATACGCAGTATTTT
CASSPVRATRDTQYF
>NA|many|TRBV7-3|TRBJ2-6
TGTGCCAGCAGCCCTGGGGGGTCTGGGGCCAACGTCCTGACTTTC
CASSPGGSGANVLTF
>TRBD1|many|TRBV2|TRBJ1-2
TGTGCCAGCAGTGCTCGACAGGGAATTTATGGCTACACCTTC
CASSARQGIYGYTF
>NA|many|TRBV2|TRBJ2-2
TGTGCCAGCAGTGAGAGTAGGGGGGGGAACACCGGGGAGCTGTTTTTT
CASSESRGGNTGELFF
>TRBD1|once|TRBV19|TRBJ2-5
TGTGCCAGTAGTCTCGGGACAGAACTTTCGAGGGAGACCCAGTACTTC
CASSLGTELSRETQYF
>NA|many|TRBV28|TRBJ2-2
TGTGCCAGCACCCCCTTGGGTTTGGAAAACACCGGGGAGCTGTTTTTT
CASTPLGLENTGELFF
>NA|once|TRBV5-1|TRBJ1-2
TGCGCCAGCAGCCCGAACCGTCTGGTCTATGGCTACACCTTC
CASSPNRLVYGYTF
>NA|few|TRBV7-2|TRBJ1-1
TGTGCCAGCAGCTTTGATCGGATCGGCACTGAAGCTTTCTTT
CASSFDRIGTEAFF
>NA|few|TRBV27|TRBJ1-2
TGTGCCAGCAGGGGGGGGGGGGACAACTATGGCTACACCTTC
CASRGGGDNYGYTF
>NA|NA|TRBV19|TRBJ2-7
TGTGCCAGATTCAGCTCCTACGAGCAGTACTTC
CARFSSYEQYF
>TRBD1|many|TRBV6-1|TRBJ2-7
TGTGCCAGCAACCTAGGACAGGGCTACGAGCAGTACTTC
CASNLGQGYEQYF
>TRBD1|NA|TRBV6-1|TRBJ1-1
TGTGCCAGTCGACAGGGGGCCACTGAAGCTTTCTTT
CASRQGATEAFF
>TRBD2|many|TRBV7-2|TRBJ2-7
TGTGCCAGCAGCCGAACCGGGACTAGCGGTTACGAGCAGTACTTC
CASSRTGTSGYEQYF
>NA|many|TRBV19|TRBJ2-2
TGTGCCAGTAGTATAGGCCAGGGTACCGGGGAGCTGTTTTTT
CASSIGQGTGELFF
>NA|many|TRBV12-3/TRBV12-4|TRBJ1-5
TGTGCCAGCAGCCCAGACAGGCAGCCCCAGCATTTT
CASSPDRQPQHF
>NA|many|TRBV7-9|TRBJ2-4
TGTGCCAGCAGCTTGTTAGGCCGTGGGGGGAACATTCAGTACTTC
CASSLLGRGGNIQYF
>TRBD1|NA|TRBV29-1|TRBJ2-5
TGCAGCGTTACCACAGGGGGCGGAGAGACCCAGTACTTC
CSVTTGGGETQYF
>NA|NA|TRBV6-2/TRBV6-3|TRBJ1-3
TGTGCCAGCATCCCCGGCGGTGGAAACACCATATATTTT
CASIPGGGNTIYF
>TRBD2|NA|TRBV29-1|TRBJ2-7
TGCAGCGTTTCTAGCGGGCACATAAGCTCCTACGAGCAGTACTTC
CSVSSGHISSYEQYF
>NA|many|TRBV7-8|TRBJ2-7
TGTGCCAGCAGCTCCCTAGGCCGGCCCGGGCAGTACTTC
CASSSLGRPGQYF
>TRBD2|many|TRBV7-9|TRBJ2-7
TGTGCCAGCAGCTCTCGGGGCGGGAGAGTAGGGGAGCAGTACTTC
CASSSRGGRVGEQYF
>NA|NA|TRBV6-1|TRBJ1-1
TGTGCCAGCAGACTTTCGGGACGGTCGAACACTGAAGCTTTCTTT
CASRLSGRSNTEAFF
>NA|many|TRBV27|TRBJ1-1
TGTGCCAGCAGAGTGGGTCTCCGCAACACTGAAGCTTTCTTT
CASRVGLRNTEAFF
>TRBD1|many|TRBV27|TRBJ2-7
TGTGCCAGCAGTTTATCGGGACAGGGCATAAACGAGCAGTACTTC
CASSLSGQGINEQYF